Included here is one T cell receptor (beta chain) sequence, with context. There is no known antigen for this receptor. No base quality information exists; no much larger clone differs at one position. Participants in the prospective study were aged about 18 to 95 years, lived in under 30 United States geographic areas, and enrolled through a virtual design. Cohort assignment in the prospective study relied on participant-reported clinical history from a screening survey and a study questionnaire. For ImmuneRACE Cohort 3, a participant was defined as recovered based on two consecutive negative NP/OP PCR tests, clearance by a healthcare professional, or resolution of symptoms. In the prospective study, whole blood, serum and a nasopharyngeal or oropharyngeal swab were collected from each participant by mobile phlebotomists. Additional blood draws and questionnaires over a roughly two-month period could optionally be provided by prospective study participants. Blood samples from the prospective study were shipped frozen or at room temperature prior to DNA extraction.

This sample was included in a study of blood T cell repertoires in COVID-19 (TCRdb year 2020). With respect to the entire study: The collaborator samples originated in the United States, Italy and Spain and spanned the acute and convalescent phases of COVID-19. A freely available public database, intended as a resource for researchers studying the immune response to SARS-CoV-2, is where the repertoires were released. Where available, HLA class I and class II types were obtained from metadata supplied by the sample provider rather than from assay-based typing. The material from the prospective study consisted of cDNA or gDNA derived from T cells, B-cell-depleted T cells, or PBMCs. The dataset comprised deeply sampled blood TCRbeta repertoires from subjects exposed to, actively infected with, or recovered from COVID-19. Samples were obtained from the ongoing ImmuneRACE study (first 160 participants) and from some 1,300 subjects provided by 6 global collaborators. Nearly every sample came with metadata listing a de-identified subject ID, COVID-19 status, age in years and sex. What the work shows at the level of the full study, not this receptor alone: The amount of clinical and demographic metadata varied by source and participant and was provided uncurated.

TCRbeta CDR3 regions were amplified from genomic DNA by means of the immunoSEQ Assay, a bias-controlled multiplex PCR. Under the source paper's analysis protocol: The number of nucleated cells in each sample was estimated by amplification of reference gene primers within the assay. To quantify the absolute abundance of each unique TCRbeta CDR3 rearrangement, sequence reads were collapsed and filtered. For each sample, productive Simpson clonality was calculated as the square root of Simpson's diversity index over productive rearrangements. The source is immuneACCESS, and TCRdb retained only in-frame sequences with V and J called. Part of the clones is not carried over; for the studies checked, unresolved V genes explain less than half of this, and the remainder is unexplained. V and J calls and clone size are as listed in that table; D and trimming were resolved from the DNA. Within this sample are 150,000 to 200,000 clones, with around 80% of them counted one time only. Approximately 8% of the sample rests with the top ten.

The V end loses 3 bases and the J end loses 1 base, and a stretch of 3 bases separates them. Including the terminal cysteine and phenylalanine, the CDR3 comprises 12 residues. Only CDR3 DNA is held: 36 bases, read in frame from base 1. Based on the germline V gene, the CDR1 and CDR2 sequences are SGHTA and FQGNSA. The V and J genes are TRBV7-2 and TRBJ1-1; there is no confident call for the D gene. Sequenced material: PBMCs or T cells enriched from blood (not recorded which). The source of this sequence is a woman in her 50s who had recovered from COVID-19. The CDR3 reads CASSFRNTEAFF. The sequenced DNA: TGTGCCAGCAGCTTCCGGAACACTGAAGCTTTCTTT.